These 7 T cell receptor beta chains were sequenced from one sample in a study of molecular identifiers for immune sequencing clone quantification. TCRdb itself ran the PCR reads through MiXCR, one entry per CDR3 protein. This table holds approximately 550,000 distinct CDR3 sequences, 20% to 25% found once. Sequencing was performed on naive CD8+ T cells from blood, with Jurkat cell RNA spiked in. Subset denoted: FACS-sorted CD8+CD4-CCR7+CD45RA+ naive T cells. The receptors derive from a human donor in good health. Some libraries in this study had Jurkat cell RNA spiked in.

The CDR3, as DNA: TGTGCCAGCAGCGGACCCACCGGGGCCTCCTACAATGAGCAGTTCTTC. It translates to CASSGPTGASYNEQFF. V is TRBV12-3 or TRBV12-4 and J is TRBJ2-1, with D perhaps given as TRBD1 or TRBD2 (5 bases each). Trimming pared 6 bases from V and 0 bases from J, leaving 15 bases between. The CDR3 is 16 residues long.

This clonotype was detected only a few times. The chain links TRBV4-3 to TRBJ2-7, with 7 bases that match TRBD1. J gave up 3 bases and V 1 base, and 3 bases lay outside the gene matches. The V gene's germline CDR1 is LGHNA and CDR2 YSLEER. The CDR3 runs to 14 residues. DNA of the CDR3: TGCGCCAGCAGCCAAGGGCACAGGGGCTACGAGCAGTACTTC. Residues: CASSQGHRGYEQYF.

This clonotype appeared many times. This rearrangement joins TRBV6-6 to TRBJ2-3; 11 bases fit TRBD1. The junction had 4 bases not matched to a gene; V was cut back by 4 bases and J by 4 bases. In germline, CDR1 is MNHNY, CDR2 SVGAGI (reference sequence). The CDR3 contains 15 residues. The CDR3 is CASSWTGGASDTQYF. The CDR3 nucleotides are TGTGCCAGCAGTTGGACAGGGGGCGCTTCAGATACGCAGTATTTT.

The sample holds a few counts of this clonotype. The chain links TRBV20-1 to TRBJ2-7, with a weak D call TRBD2 (6 bases). Trimming removed 4 bases at V and 2 bases at J, with 12 bases between. The CDR3 has 13 residues. Germline V gives CDR1 DFQATT, CDR2 SNEGSKA (reference sequence). CDR3 bases: TGCAGTGCTACTCCCGGGAGTACCTACGAGCAGTACTTC. This sequence encodes CSATPGSTYEQYF.

This clonotype is a singleton in its sample. One end of the junction does not line up with germline, which may come from a read error. The chain has TRBV24-1 and TRBJ1-4, with D perhaps TRBD1 (5 bases). The length of the CDR3 is 15 residues. In germline, CDR1 is KGHDR, CDR2 SFDVKD. The CDR3 loop is CATGDSRQTNEKLFF. The CDR3 coding sequence is TGTGCCACCGGTGATTCCCGACAGACCAATGAAAAACTGTTTTTT.

As regards this clonotype: It may be a read error: a sequence one base away is much more abundant. This chain joins TRBV5-3 and TRBJ2-7; D is undetermined. TRBV5-3 is designated an ORF whose function remains uncertain. The CDR3 consists of 15 residues. In DNA form, the CDR3 reads TGTGCCAGCAGCTTGGGATGGATCGGCTCCTACGAGCAGTACTTC. Translating gives CASSLGWIGSYEQYF.

The chain joins TRBV7-9 to TRBJ2-1, with 11 positions matching TRBD2. CDR1 is SEHNR, CDR2 FQNEAQ, per germline (reference sequence). The V gene end was trimmed by 2 bases and the J gene end by 8 bases; junction bases not matched to a gene: 2. The CDR3 length is 14 residues. Here the CDR3 reads CASSLTSGSDEQFF. CDR3 DNA: TGTGCCAGCAGCTTAACTAGCGGGAGCGATGAGCAGTTCTTC.